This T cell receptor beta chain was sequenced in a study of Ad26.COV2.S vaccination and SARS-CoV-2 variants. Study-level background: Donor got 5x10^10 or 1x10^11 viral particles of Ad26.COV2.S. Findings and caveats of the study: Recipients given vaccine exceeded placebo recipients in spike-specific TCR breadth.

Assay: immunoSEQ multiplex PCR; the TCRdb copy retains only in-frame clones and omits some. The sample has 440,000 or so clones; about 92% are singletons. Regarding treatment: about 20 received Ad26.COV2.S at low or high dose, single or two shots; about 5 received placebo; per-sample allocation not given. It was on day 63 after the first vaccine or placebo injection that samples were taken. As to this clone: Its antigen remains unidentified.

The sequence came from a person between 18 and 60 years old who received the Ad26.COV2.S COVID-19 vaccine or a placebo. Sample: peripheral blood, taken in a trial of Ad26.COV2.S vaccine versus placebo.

The CDR3 sequence is CASTDRGADNSPLHF. The CDR3 DNA is TGTGCCAGCACCGACAGGGGCGCCGATAATTCACCCCTCCACTTT. The rearrangement links TRBV2 to TRBJ1-6; 8 nucleotides line up with TRBD1. V lost 7 bases and J lost 5; bases outside the gene matches: 7. The length of the CDR3 is 15 residues. Per germline, CDR1 SNHLY and CDR2 FYNNEI.